The source of this T cell receptor (beta chain) is a study of Tregs in tolerant kidney transplant recipients. General study findings and limits: Findings come from small patient numbers and require larger validation. Tregs expanded with activated donor B cells seemed most donor-specific. No direct test of biological reproducibility was done here.

Unstimulated regulatory T cells (CD4+CD25+CD127-), CD4+CD25- non-regulatory cells, CD4 and CD8 cells were FACS-sorted from thawed PBMCs. Note on this clone: Its antigen is currently unknown.

Profiling relied on immunoSEQ multiplex PCR, and the TCRdb table lists in-frame clones only, not all of them. The sample includes approximately 60,000 clones, 65% to 85% of them seen just once. The germline V and J ends were trimmed by 3 bases and 8 bases, with 20 bases remaining between them. CDR1 is LGHNA, CDR2 YSLEER, per germline. CDR3 size: 16 residues. Input material: CD4+ T cells from blood. The chain employs TRBV4-3 and TRBJ2-1; D is uncertain. The sequence came from a human donor in good health. The CDR3 spells CASSQDLVTYIDEQFF. The CDR3 bases are TGCGCCAGCAGCCAGGACCTAGTAACCTACATCGATGAGCAGTTCTTC.